The 19 T cell receptor beta chains reported below all come from one sample, sequenced in a study of shared clonotypes between healthy human individuals. Measured with immunoSEQ multiplex PCR; TCRdb has only the in-frame clones, and not every one. Found here are around 550,000 clones, around 95% of them singletons; the top ten hold over 0.095%. Naive CD8 populations comprised CD45RO-negative cells positively selected for CCR7, excluding terminally differentiated effector memory CD45RA+ cells. The sample was naive CD8+ T cells sorted from blood. The receptor source for this set is a woman aged 25 to 45 in good health.

This sequence joins TRBV27 and TRBJ2-7, with 9 bases fitting TRBD2. V dropped 6 bases and J dropped 1; count of bases not matched to a gene: 10. Germline V CDR1 and CDR2: MNHEY, SMNVEV (reference sequence). CDR3 length: 16 amino acids. CDR3 sequence: CASSVLLAGISYEQYF. The CDR3 DNA sequence: TGTGCCAGCAGCGTCCTTCTAGCGGGGATTTCCTACGAGCAGTACTTC.

The chain uses TRBV7-8 and TRBJ2-3; tentatively, D is TRBD2 (6 bases). Trimming removed 1 base at V and 3 bases at J, with 11 bases between. Germline CDR1 and CDR2: SGHVS and FQNEAQ. This CDR3 contains 15 residues. The CDR3 coding sequence is TGTGCCAGCAGCTTAGATATTGGGACTACAGATACGCAGTATTTT. Translated, it gives CASSLDIGTTDTQYF.

CDR3 protein: CASSPVFGDRIYGYTF. The CDR3 DNA is TGTGCCAGCAGCCCCGTGTTTGGGGACAGAATCTATGGCTACACCTTC. V and J are TRBV9 and TRBJ1-2; 7 bases agree with TRBD1. V shed 4 bases, J shed 4 bases, and the junction held 13 bases outside the gene matches. This CDR3 contains 16 residues. Germline-derived CDR1 and CDR2 are SGDLS and YYNGEE.

V is TRBV19 and J is TRBJ1-2; D is unclear. Germline V gene data show CDR1 as LNHDA and CDR2 as SQIVND (reference sequence). This CDR3 comprises 16 residues. Trimming cost V 7 bases and J 0 bases, with 18 bases left between them. The CDR3 region has the DNA TGTGCCAGTACCACCGCGGAGGCTTCAGCTAACTATGGCTACACCTTC. Protein sequence: CASTTAEASANYGYTF. The complete variable domain, with remaining parts taken from reference TRBV19 and TRBJ1-2, reads DGGITQSPKYLFRKEGQNVTLSCEQNLNHDAMYWYRQDPGQGLRLIYYSQIVNDFQKGDIAEGYSVSREKKESFPLTVTSAQKNPTAFYLCASTTAEASANYGYTFGSGTRLTVV.

The J gene is TRBJ2-1, the V gene TRBV5-5, with D possibly being TRBD2 (5 bases). The CDR3 is made up of 16 amino acids. Trimming took off 4 bases at V and 3 bases at J, with 17 bases between the two ends. Germline V CDR1 and CDR2: SGHKS, YYEKEE (reference sequence). The CDR3 nucleotides read TGTGCCAGCAGCCCGTACAATACGGGATTCTACAATGAGCAGTTCTTC. It yields the protein CASSPYNTGFYNEQFF.

The J gene is TRBJ2-1, the V gene TRBV19; the match to TRBD2 covers 10 bases. CDR3 length: 14 residues. Germline CDR1 is LNHDA and CDR2 is SQIVND (reference sequence). The V gene end was trimmed by 3 bases and the J gene end by 9 bases; junction bases not matched to a gene: 5. This CDR3 is CASSITSGIGEQFF. CDR3 DNA sequence: TGTGCCAGTAGTATCACTAGCGGGATCGGTGAGCAGTTCTTC. The full variable domain, completed using reference TRBV19 and TRBJ2-1, is DGGITQSPKYLFRKEGQNVTLSCEQNLNHDAMYWYRQDPGQGLRLIYYSQIVNDFQKGDIAEGYSVSREKKESFPLTVTSAQKNPTAFYLCASSITSGIGEQFFGPGTRLTVL.

The rearrangement links TRBV9 to TRBJ2-7, with TRBD2 matching over 7 bases. Per the germline V gene, CDR1 is SGDLS and CDR2 is YYNGEE. The CDR3 length is 15 residues. V shed 0 bases, J shed 6 bases, and the junction held 9 bases outside the gene matches. CDR3 coding DNA: TGTGCCAGCAGCGTAGGCGGGAGTTTTAAGGGCGAGCAGTACTTC. This translates into CASSVGGSFKGEQYF.

V and J are TRBV9 and TRBJ1-4; no clear D gene. V was shortened by 3 bases and J by 8 bases, with 17 bases between the two germline ends. Germline V lookup: CDR1 SGDLS, CDR2 YYNGEE. CDR3 size: 15 residues. CDR3 protein: CASSEQEGSREKLFF. As DNA, the CDR3 is TGTGCCAGCAGCGAGCAAGAGGGCTCGAGGGAAAAACTGTTTTTT.

This clone showed up just once. The chain links TRBV4-1 to TRBJ2-1, with TRBD2 identical over 8 bases. Germline assignment: CDR1 MGHRA and CDR2 YSYEKL. V was clipped by 4 bases and J by 1 base; unmatched bases: 3. This CDR3 comprises 15 residues. CDR3: CASSLRLASYNEQFF. The DNA for the CDR3 is TGCGCCAGCAGCCTTCGACTAGCGTCCTACAATGAGCAGTTCTTC.

The J gene is TRBJ2-1, the V gene TRBV28; 12 bases match TRBD2. V shed 4 bases, J shed 13 bases, and the junction held 11 bases outside the gene matches. The germline V gene encodes CDR1 MDHEN and CDR2 SYDVKM. This CDR3 is built from 15 residues. CDR3 amino acids: CASSSITSGGHIQFF. The CDR3 coding sequence is TGTGCCAGCAGTTCCATCACTAGCGGGGGGCATATACAGTTCTTC.

CDR3 sequence (DNA): TGCGCCAGCAGCCAACCCTCCAGGTGGCTGAACCTGAGGGAGCAGTACTTC. It yields the protein CASSQPSRWLNLREQYF. The chain recombines TRBV4-1 with TRBJ2-7; D gene unclear. Trimming removed 2 bases from V and 7 bases from J, with 24 bases in between. The CDR3 is 17 amino acids. Germline-derived CDR1 and CDR2 are MGHRA and YSYEKL.

V gene TRBV7-6 combines with J gene TRBJ2-7; 8 nucleotides agree with TRBD2. With 6 bases clipped from V and 3 bases from J, the junction kept 7 bases outside the gene matches. Germline V CDR1 and CDR2: SGHVS, FNYEAQ. The CDR3 is made up of 14 amino acids. CDR3: CASSRTSPGYEQYF. CDR3 nucleotides: TGTGCCAGCAGTCGGACTAGCCCGGGCTACGAGCAGTACTTC. The whole variable domain, remainder taken from reference TRBV7-6 and TRBJ2-7, is GAGVSQSPRYKVTKRGQDVALRCDPISGHVSLYWYRQALGQGPEFLTYFNYEAQQDKSGLPNDRFSAERPEGSISTLTIQRTEQRDSAMYRCASSRTSPGYEQYFGPGTRLTVT.

The rearrangement joins TRBV2 to TRBJ2-7; possible D gene TRBD1, 6 bases. CDR3 length: 11 residues. The V gene lost 6 bases and the J gene lost 5 bases, with 8 bases spanning the gap. CDR1 is SNHLY and CDR2 is FYNNEI in the germline V gene. In DNA, the CDR3 is TGTGCCAGCAGCGCAGGGGACGAGCAGTACTTC. It translates to CASSAGDEQYF.

The gene calls are TRBV19 and TRBJ1-1; 11 bases match TRBD1. CDR1 LNHDA and CDR2 SQIVND come from the germline V gene (reference sequence). Trimming took 6 bases from V and 5 from J; bases not matched to a gene: 8. This CDR3 has 15 amino acids. The CDR3 DNA reads as TGTGCCAGTAGGAGCAGGGACAGGGGGTATACTGAAGCTTTCTTT. Translation gives CASRSRDRGYTEAFF.

The chain carries TRBV19 and TRBJ2-1, with D tentatively TRBD1 (6 bases). The germline gives CDR1 LNHDA, CDR2 SQIVND (reference sequence). V shed 4 bases and J shed 4 bases, with 14 bases lying between them. CDR3 length equals 15 residues. DNA for the CDR3: TGTGCCAGTAGTACGGACAGTTTGTTTTACAATGAGCAGTTCTTC. Translating gives CASSTDSLFYNEQFF.

This clone was counted a single time. This chain joins TRBV6-4 and TRBJ2-7, with D perhaps TRBD1 (6 bases). This CDR3 is built from 11 residues. CDR1 and CDR2 (germline): MRHNA, SNTAGT. The V end was cut by 8 bases, the J end by 5 bases, with 10 bases between. The CDR3 region is CASQGTHEQYF. For the CDR3, the DNA is TGTGCCAGCCAGGGGACACACGAGCAGTACTTC.

The chain carries TRBV28 and TRBJ1-2; D unresolved. In germline, CDR1 is MDHEN, CDR2 SYDVKM. V lost 5 bases, J lost 3 bases, and 22 bases lay in between. There are 17 residues in the CDR3. CDR3 DNA: TGTGCCAGCAGTCCAGTTGCTGGGTCATTAGAAGACTATGGCTACACCTTC. Protein sequence: CASSPVAGSLEDYGYTF.

This chain uses TRBV2 with TRBJ2-7; the D gene is possibly TRBD1 (6 bases). Per germline, CDR1 SNHLY and CDR2 FYNNEI. This CDR3 has 14 amino acids. V dropped 4 bases and J dropped 6 bases, with 16 bases sitting between them. The CDR3 DNA is TGTGCCAGCAGTGCTGACAGGCTGTTCTCCGAGCAGTACTTC. Amino acids: CASSADRLFSEQYF.

The chain couples TRBV29-1 to TRBJ2-1; TRBD2 matches 7 bases. Germline V gene data show CDR1 as SQVTM and CDR2 as ANQGSEA. With V trimmed by 3 bases and J by 5 bases, 4 bases remained unmatched. The length of the CDR3 is 13 residues. CDR3 nucleotides: TGCAGCGTTGACCGACTAGCTAACAATGAGCAGTTCTTC. Its protein product is CSVDRLANNEQFF.